Sequencing of this T cell receptor (beta chain) was carried out in a study of OX40 agonist ivuxolimab in advanced cancers. CDR1 and CDR2 (germline): LNHDA, SQIVND (reference sequence). V was pared by 7 bases and J by 4 bases, with 17 bases between. The CDR3 loop spans 14 amino acids. Sequenced by immunoSEQ multiplex PCR; TCRdb stores in-frame clones only, minus some. The sample contains tens of thousands of clones, 85% to 90% of which appear only once. This sequence was found in an adult with an advanced solid tumor such as melanoma, head and neck, liver or kidney cancer. The source was CD4+ or CD8+ T cells sorted from blood, collected in a trial of the OX40 agonist ivuxolimab. This chain links TRBV19 with TRBJ2-7; the D gene is possibly TRBD2 (6 bases). CDR3 sequence (DNA): TGTGCCAGTACCCCGGAGGTGGGGGGATACGAGCAGTACTTC. Protein sequence: CASTPEVGGYEQYF.